These 27 T cell receptor beta chains came from one sample sequenced in a study of blood T cell repertoires in COVID-19. Assay: immunoSEQ multiplex PCR; the TCRdb copy retains only in-frame clones and omits some. The sample lists a few hundred thousand clones, 85% seen once, with roughly 3.7% in the top ten. The sequenced sample consisted of peripheral blood. The source is a woman between 18 and 29 years old with acute or convalescent COVID-19.

A word on this clone: The germline gene is not matched at one end of the junction; a read error may be the cause. CDR3 loop: CASSLTTGGAYGYTF. The DNA of the CDR3 is TGTGCCAGCAGCTTAACGACGGGGGGAGCTTATGGCTATACCTTC. This sequence joins TRBV7-3 and TRBJ1-2; tentative D call: TRBD1 (5 bases). The CDR3 is 15 amino acids. The germline gives CDR1 SGHTA, CDR2 FQGTGA.

The V and J genes are TRBV5-1 and TRBJ1-6, with 10 bases matching TRBD1. Germline V gives CDR1 SGHRS, CDR2 YFSETQ. There are 15 residues in the CDR3. V trimming: 4 bases; J trimming: 6 bases; junction bases outside the gene matches: 4. The CDR3 protein is CASSLGQGSNSPLHF. As DNA, the CDR3 is TGCGCCAGCAGCCTGGGACAGGGGAGTAATTCACCCCTCCACTTT.

The V call is TRBV19, the J call TRBJ2-5; TRBD2 matches at 8 bases. Germline V CDR1 and CDR2: LNHDA, SQIVND (reference sequence). J lost 4 bases, V lost 5 bases, and 9 bases had no gene match. The CDR3 spans 15 residues. The CDR3 spells CASSARGGSGETQYF. In DNA form, the CDR3 reads TGTGCCAGTAGTGCCCGGGGGGGGTCGGGAGAGACCCAGTACTTC. Looking up the rest from reference TRBV19 and TRBJ2-5 gives the full variable domain: DGGITQSPKYLFRKEGQNVTLSCEQNLNHDAMYWYRQDPGQGLRLIYYSQIVNDFQKGDIAEGYSVSREKKESFPLTVTSAQKNPTAFYLCASSARGGSGETQYFGPGTRLLVL.

The chain joins TRBV11-2 to TRBJ2-5; 8 bases align to TRBD1. CDR1 and CDR2 (germline): SGHAT, FQNNGV. The CDR3 is 15 amino acids. The V segment lost 5 bases and the J segment 1 base; nucleotides outside the gene matches: 6. The CDR3 DNA sequence: TGTGCCAGCAGCCCGTGGACAGGGTCCCAAGAGACCCAGTACTTC. Encoded protein: CASSPWTGSQETQYF.

V gene TRBV4-1 combines with J gene TRBJ2-7; 8 bases agree with TRBD2. The CDR3 loop spans 16 amino acids. Trimming cost V 0 bases and J 0 bases; bases outside gene matches: 4. Per germline, CDR1 MGHRA and CDR2 YSYEKL. The CDR3 DNA sequence: TGCGCCAGCAGCCAAGATCAACTAGCGGACTCCTACGAGCAGTACTTC. Protein: CASSQDQLADSYEQYF.

The CDR3 nucleotides read TGTGCCAGCAGTTTACCCGGGACACGGCTAAACACTGAAGCTTTCTTT. It specifies CASSLPGTRLNTEAFF. This sequence joins TRBV6-5 and TRBJ1-1; D may be TRBD1 (6 bases). The V gene's germline CDR1 is MNHEY and CDR2 SVGAGI. CDR3 size: 16 residues. Trimming cost V 4 bases and J 2 bases, with 17 bases left between them.

The genes are TRBV3-1 (or the pseudogene TRBV3-2) and TRBJ1-3; 7 bases are a match to TRBD1. CDR1 is LGHDT and CDR2 is YNNKEL in the germline V gene (reference sequence). CDR3 size: 16 residues. The J segment lost 0 bases and the V segment lost 5 bases, leaving 7 bases of the junction unmatched. CDR3 nucleotides: TGTGCCAGCAGCACCCCCGGGACAGACTCTGGAAACACCATATATTTT. It encodes CASSTPGTDSGNTIYF.

This chain joins TRBV5-4 and TRBJ1-4; D uncertain. This CDR3 comprises 14 residues. V dropped 2 bases and J dropped 0 bases, with 5 bases sitting between them. Germline CDR1 SGHNT, CDR2 YYREEE (reference sequence). CDR3 sequence: CASSLSTTNEKLFF. CDR3 bases: TGTGCCAGCAGCTTATCCACAACTAATGAAAAACTGTTTTTT.

The table lists this clone with a few counts. This rearrangement joins TRBV18 to TRBJ1-3; TRBD1 might be the D (5 bases). The germline V gene encodes CDR1 KGHSH and CDR2 LQKENI. The CDR3 has 17 amino acids. Trimming took off 5 bases at V and 0 bases at J, with 17 bases between the two ends. The DNA of the CDR3 is TGTGCCAGCTCATCCTACCTCCTGACAGCCTCTGGAAACACCATATATTTT. This gives the protein CASSSYLLTASGNTIYF.

The V and J genes are TRBV18 and TRBJ2-3; tentatively, D is TRBD1 (6 bases). The V end was cut by 3 bases, the J end by 2 bases, with 12 bases between. This CDR3 has 15 amino acids. Germline V gene lookup returns CDR1 KGHSH and CDR2 LQKENI. The CDR3: CASSPATGITDTQYF. For the CDR3, the DNA is TGTGCCAGCTCACCGGCTACAGGGATCACAGATACGCAGTATTTT.

Here the CDR3 DNA reads TGTGCCAGTAGCCCTATTAAGGGAGCGGGCAATCAGCCCCAGCATTTT. Translated, it gives CASSPIKGAGNQPQHF. The chain carries TRBV19 and TRBJ1-5; D gene unclear. This CDR3 region has 16 residues. The V end lost 6 bases, the J end lost 2 bases, and 17 bases lay between the germline ends. From germline, CDR1 is LNHDA and CDR2 SQIVND (reference sequence).

This chain links TRBV6-4 with TRBJ2-7; TRBD2 matches at 8 bases. The CDR3 contains 14 residues. Trimming removed 7 bases from V and 4 bases from J; junction bases left unmatched: 9. CDR1 is MRHNA and CDR2 is SNTAGT in the germline V gene. CDR3 DNA sequence: TGTGCCAGCAAGGGGGTAGCGGGGAATTACGAGCAGTACTTC. Protein product: CASKGVAGNYEQYF.

J is TRBJ1-5 and V is TRBV11-2; D remains unclear. CDR3 size: 13 residues. Trimming stripped 6 bases from V and 2 bases from J, with 8 bases between. CDR1 and CDR2 from the germline V gene are SGHAT and FQNNGV. Here the CDR3 reads CASSKEGNQPQHF. CDR3 nucleotide sequence: TGTGCCAGCAGTAAGGAGGGCAATCAGCCCCAGCATTTT.

The chain couples TRBV30 to TRBJ1-1; D is undetermined. The V gene's germline CDR1 is GTSNPN and CDR2 SVGIG (reference sequence). This CDR3 comprises 18 residues. V lost 2 bases, J lost 0 bases, and 22 bases lay in between. The CDR3 sequence is CAWSTLRAGGIMNTEAFF. In nucleotides, the CDR3 is TGTGCCTGGAGTACGCTGAGGGCGGGCGGCATAATGAACACTGAAGCTTTCTTT.

The chain recombines TRBV7-9 with TRBJ2-7; D is possibly TRBD1 (5 bases). This CDR3 contains 16 residues. Germline loops: CDR1 SEHNR, CDR2 FQNEAQ (reference sequence). Trimming left V 0 bases short and J 0 bases short, with 12 bases between. This chain's CDR3 is CASSLARGQASYEQYF. The DNA for the CDR3 is TGTGCCAGCAGCTTAGCAAGGGGCCAGGCCTCCTACGAGCAGTACTTC.

This sequence joins TRBV28 and TRBJ2-1; tentative D call: TRBD2 (5 bases). The V end was cut by 6 bases, the J end by 0 bases, with 6 bases between. In germline, CDR1 is MDHEN, CDR2 SYDVKM. The CDR3 spans 13 residues. The CDR3 DNA reads as TGTGCCAGCAGAACTAGCTCCTACAATGAGCAGTTCTTC. This gives the protein CASRTSSYNEQFF.

The rearrangement links TRBV3-1 (or the pseudogene TRBV3-2) to TRBJ1-1; D possibly corresponds to TRBD1 (5 bases). Trimming took 5 bases from V and 1 from J, leaving 17 bases between them. This CDR3 is built from 16 residues. Germline V gene data show CDR1 as LGHDT and CDR2 as YNNKEL (reference sequence). The CDR3 DNA is TGTGCCAGCAGCGGGCAGGGACTCCGGACGAACACTGAAGCTTTCTTT. This gives the protein CASSGQGLRTNTEAFF.

The genes are TRBV30 and TRBJ1-2; TRBD1 matches 7 bases. The CDR3 is 14 residues long. J lost 2 bases, V lost 0 bases, and 3 bases had no gene match. The V gene's germline CDR1 is GTSNPN and CDR2 SVGIG (reference sequence). Here the CDR3 reads CAWSVIGGNYGYTF. DNA of the CDR3: TGTGCCTGGAGTGTCATAGGGGGCAACTATGGCTACACCTTC.

This clone was seen a few times. Distinct nucleotide sequences in the sample also encode this CDR3. This chain joins TRBV2 and TRBJ1-5, with D unresolved. The CDR3 spans 13 residues. Looked up from germline, CDR1 is SNHLY and CDR2 is FYNNEI. Trimming took off 4 bases at V and 5 bases at J, with 9 bases between the two ends. In nucleotides, the CDR3 is TGTGCCAGCAGTGGTGAGGTCGATCAGCCCCAGCATTTT. Translation gives CASSGEVDQPQHF.

This clone was seen just once. The genes are TRBV2 and TRBJ2-5; 12 bases fit TRBD2. In germline, CDR1 is SNHLY, CDR2 FYNNEI. There are 16 residues in the CDR3. V lost 5 bases, J lost 0 bases, and 4 bases stayed unmatched. The CDR3 protein is CASSYTSGRYQETQYF. The CDR3 nucleotides read TGTGCCAGCAGTTACACTAGCGGGAGGTACCAAGAGACCCAGTACTTC.

The V call is TRBV7-9, the J call TRBJ1-6; D unresolved. This CDR3 has 15 amino acids. The V end lost 6 bases, the J end lost 8 bases, and 17 bases lay between the germline ends. In germline, CDR1 is SEHNR, CDR2 FQNEAQ (reference sequence). The CDR3 here is CASSSRRGGDSPLHF. CDR3 bases: TGTGCCAGCAGTTCCCGCCGGGGTGGGGATTCACCCCTCCACTTT. Looking up the rest from reference TRBV7-9 and TRBJ1-6 gives the full variable domain: DTGVSQNPRHKITKRGQNVTFRCDPISEHNRLYWYRQTLGQGPEFLTYFQNEAQLEKSRLLSDRFSAERPKGSFSTLEIQRTEQGDSAMYLCASSSRRGGDSPLHFGNGTRLTVT.

The CDR3 loop is CASSQQSGQAGGSEKLFF. Here the CDR3 DNA reads TGCGCCAGCAGCCAGCAATCAGGGCAGGCAGGTGGTAGTGAAAAACTGTTTTTT. The V gene is TRBV4-1, the J gene TRBJ1-4; tentative D call: TRBD1 (5 bases). Germline loops: CDR1 MGHRA, CDR2 YSYEKL. CDR3 length: 18 amino acids. Deletions cut 3 bases from V and 7 bases from J, with 24 bases between.

The V call is TRBV19, the J call TRBJ2-5; 11 bases match TRBD2. CDR3 length: 14 residues. CDR1 and CDR2 (germline): LNHDA, SQIVND (reference sequence). Trimming removed 5 bases from V and 6 bases from J; junction bases left unmatched: 5. DNA of the CDR3: TGTGCCAGTAGTGTGACTAGCGGGGAGCAGACCCAGTACTTC. It yields the protein CASSVTSGEQTQYF.

The chain carries TRBV7-3 and TRBJ2-2, with TRBD2 as a possible D gene (6 bases). Trimming took 0 bases from V and 5 from J, leaving 19 bases between them. CDR3 length: 18 residues. Germline loops: CDR1 SGHTA, CDR2 FQGTGA. CDR3 in amino acids: CASSLTGGQGLTTGELFF. CDR3 sequence (DNA): TGTGCCAGCAGCTTAACCGGAGGGCAGGGCCTAACAACCGGGGAGCTGTTTTTT. The full variable domain, rest sourced from reference TRBV7-3 and TRBJ2-2, is GAGVSQTPSNKVTEKGKYVELRCDPISGHTALYWYRQSLGQGPEFLIYFQGTGAADDSGLPNDRFFAVRPEGSVSTLKIQRTERGDSAVYLCASSLTGGQGLTTGELFFGEGSRLTVL.

The chain couples TRBV12-5 to TRBJ1-6; 12 positions match TRBD1. V shed 3 bases and J 6 bases; nucleotides not matched to a gene: 9. Germline assignment: CDR1 LGHNT and CDR2 FRNRAP. The length of the CDR3 is 18 residues. CDR3 bases: TGTGCTAGTGGTTTCAAAATCCGGGACAGGGGGCCTAATTCACCCCTCCACTTT. Translating gives CASGFKIRDRGPNSPLHF.

The V gene is TRBV9, the J gene TRBJ1-2; D is perhaps TRBD1 (5 bases). V lost 1 base, J lost 1 base, and 14 bases lay in between. The CDR3 loop spans 16 amino acids. The germline gives CDR1 SGDLS, CDR2 YYNGEE. This CDR3 reads CASSVSRAPINYGYTF. The CDR3 bases are TGTGCCAGCAGCGTATCCAGGGCTCCTATTAACTATGGCTACACCTTC.

This clone was observed a few times. The genes are TRBV19 and TRBJ1-3, with D uncertain. Trimming took 5 bases from V and 4 from J, leaving 15 bases between them. The length of the CDR3 is 15 residues. Germline loops: CDR1 LNHDA, CDR2 SQIVND (reference sequence). CDR3 loop: CASSPGRSGGNTIYF. In DNA form, the CDR3 reads TGTGCCAGTAGTCCCGGGCGGAGCGGGGGAAACACCATATATTTT. The full variable domain, its missing parts supplied by reference TRBV19 and TRBJ1-3, is DGGITQSPKYLFRKEGQNVTLSCEQNLNHDAMYWYRQDPGQGLRLIYYSQIVNDFQKGDIAEGYSVSREKKESFPLTVTSAQKNPTAFYLCASSPGRSGGNTIYFGEGSWLTVV.